This T cell receptor beta chain comes out of a study of response to subunit inactivated influenza vaccine. Study results and caveats: It was suggested by the authors that few new T cells are recruited by each seasonal influenza vaccination.

TCRdb re-called the RT-PCR reads with MiXCR, one entry per CDR3 protein. The table records about 830,000 distinct CDR3 sequences, about 18% of them present only once. The length of the CDR3 is 17 residues. The V gene end was trimmed by 2 bases and the J gene end by 2 bases; junction bases not matched to a gene: 9. The germline V gene has CDR1 KGHDR and CDR2 SFDVKD. As for this clonotype: What it binds is unknown.

The chain links TRBV24-1 to TRBJ2-3; the match to TRBD2 covers 7 bases. Material: PBMCs from blood, obtained 5 days after vaccination. This TCR came from a man in his fifties who received an inactivated influenza vaccine. CDR3 nucleotide sequence: TGTGCCACCAGTGATTGGACTAGTACGGTAAACACAGATACGCAGTATTTT. This sequence encodes CATSDWTSTVNTDTQYF.